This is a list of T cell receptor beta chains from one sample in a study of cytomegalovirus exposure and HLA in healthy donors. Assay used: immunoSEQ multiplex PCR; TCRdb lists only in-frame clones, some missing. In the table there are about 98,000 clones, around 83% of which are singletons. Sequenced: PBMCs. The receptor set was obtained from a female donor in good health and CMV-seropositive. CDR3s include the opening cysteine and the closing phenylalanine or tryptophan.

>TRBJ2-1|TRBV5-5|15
CASSLLAGGTDEQFF
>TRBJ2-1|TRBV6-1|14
CASSVRTNGDEQFF
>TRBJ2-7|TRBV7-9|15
CASSFFPSSVYEQYF
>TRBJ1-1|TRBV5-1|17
CASSLVGRGALVTEAFF
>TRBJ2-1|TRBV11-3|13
CASSPNGMHEQFF
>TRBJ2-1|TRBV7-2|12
CASSLFGNEQFF
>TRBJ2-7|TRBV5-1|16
CASSVERRGEGYEQYF
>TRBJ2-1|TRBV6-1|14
CAISIGTIYNEQFF
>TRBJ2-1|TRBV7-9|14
CASSLTVAGDEQFF
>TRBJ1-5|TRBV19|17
CASRPFRIRQGLQPQHF
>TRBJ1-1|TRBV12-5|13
CASGLSGYTEAFF